This TCR beta chain emerged from a study of response to subunit inactivated influenza vaccine. Each CDR3 protein gets one entry after TCRdb re-called the RT-PCR reads with MiXCR. The sample records roughly 520,000 distinct CDR3 sequences, around 25% being singletons. Sequences were derived from CD4+ T cells sorted from PBMCs, sampled around 5 days after vaccination. This clonotype was obtained from a man aged 50 to 60 who received an inactivated influenza vaccine.

The chain's CDR3 is CASSYRGGYTEAFF. The CDR3 DNA reads as TGTGCCAGCAGTTACAGGGGTGGGTACACTGAAGCTTTCTTT. The rearrangement joins TRBV12-3 or TRBV12-4 to TRBJ1-1, with 7 bases aligning to TRBD1. The V segment lost 4 bases and the J segment 3 bases; nucleotides outside the gene matches: 5. CDR3 length: 14 residues.